The 17 T cell receptor beta chains reported below all come from one sample, sequenced in a study of T cell responses to AZD1222 COVID-19 vaccine. Profiling relied on immunoSEQ multiplex PCR, and the TCRdb table lists in-frame clones only, not all of them. The sample records roughly 150,000 clones, roughly 91% being singletons. The sequencing used peripheral blood, collected on day 0 of AZD1222 vaccination. The receptors were sampled from an adult in good health.

The CDR3 DNA reads as TGTGCCTGGAGTTACGGCCAGCAAGTGCGAAGCAATCAGCCCCAGCATTTT. Its protein product is CAWSYGQQVRSNQPQHF. The chain links TRBV30 to TRBJ1-5; no clear D gene. The germline gives CDR1 GTSNPN, CDR2 SVGIG (reference sequence). The CDR3 spans 17 residues. Trimming shortened V by 2 bases and J by 1 base, and 18 bases separated the two germline ends.

The genes are TRBV11-2 and TRBJ1-5, with D tentatively TRBD1 (6 bases). V dropped 3 bases and J dropped 2 bases, with 8 bases sitting between them. Germline lookup yields CDR1 SGHAT and CDR2 FQNNGV. The CDR3 spans 14 residues. The DNA for the CDR3 is TGTGCCAGCAGCTTCAGGGGCGGCAATCAGCCCCAGCATTTT. It is translated as CASSFRGGNQPQHF.

The V call is TRBV2, the J call TRBJ1-2; TRBD1 matches 7 bases. Trimming cost V 6 bases and J 1 base; bases outside gene matches: 17. There are 18 residues in the CDR3. Germline CDR1 reads SNHLY; CDR2 reads FYNNEI. The CDR3 is CASRPRSVGQRHNYGYTF. CDR3 coding DNA: TGTGCCAGCAGGCCAAGATCAGTGGGACAGAGACATAACTATGGCTACACCTTC.

This chain joins TRBV13 and TRBJ2-7; TRBD1 matches at 9 bases. J lost 3 bases, V lost 5 bases, and 11 bases had no gene match. This CDR3 is 16 amino acids long. CDR1 PRHDT and CDR2 FYEKMQ come from the germline V gene (reference sequence). This chain's CDR3 is CASSPGYGTGYYEQYF. Here the CDR3 DNA reads TGTGCCAGCAGCCCCGGGTACGGGACAGGGTACTACGAGCAGTACTTC.

This clone was seen only once. The chain combines TRBV4-1 with TRBJ2-7; the match to TRBD2 covers 13 bases. Germline trimming cut 1 base from V and 2 bases from J; bases unmatched to any gene: 8. Germline V gene lookup returns CDR1 MGHRA and CDR2 YSYEKL. The CDR3 spans 18 residues. Here the CDR3 reads CASSQVQNGLAGAYEQYF. The DNA of the CDR3 is TGCGCCAGCAGCCAAGTTCAAAACGGACTAGCGGGGGCCTACGAGCAGTACTTC.

This chain connects TRBV30 to TRBJ1-6; unclear D gene. The CDR3 is 14 amino acids. Germline CDR1 and CDR2: GTSNPN and SVGIG (reference sequence). The V end lost 1 base, the J end lost 8 bases, and 12 bases lay between the germline ends. CDR3 bases: TGTGCCTGGAGTGGGGTTAGGAGGCATTCACCCCTCCACTTT. As protein: CAWSGVRRHSPLHF.

CDR3 sequence: CASSPYGGREKLFF. CDR3 DNA: TGTGCCAGCAGCCCTTACGGAGGACGCGAAAAACTGTTTTTT. The chain combines TRBV3-1 (or the pseudogene TRBV3-2) with TRBJ1-4, with unresolved D. This CDR3 has 14 amino acids. Trimming shortened V by 4 bases and J by 8 bases, and 14 bases separated the two germline ends. Germline V lookup: CDR1 LGHDT, CDR2 YNNKEL (reference sequence).

The chain carries TRBV7-2 and TRBJ2-1; the match to TRBD2 covers 9 bases. The CDR3 is made up of 17 amino acids. CDR1 and CDR2 from the germline V gene are SGHTA and FQGNSA. The V segment lost 5 bases and the J segment 9 bases; nucleotides outside the gene matches: 17. This CDR3 reads CASSRIRGAGGRVEQFF. In nucleotides, the CDR3 is TGTGCCAGCAGCCGTATTAGAGGGGCAGGCGGGAGGGTTGAGCAGTTCTTC.

The rearrangement links TRBV7-9 to TRBJ2-1; D not certain. The CDR3 contains 12 residues. Germline V gene lookup returns CDR1 SEHNR and CDR2 FQNEAQ (reference sequence). Trimming stripped 5 bases from V and 5 bases from J, with 7 bases between. For the CDR3, the DNA is TGTGCCAGCAGCCCAGACGACAATGAGCAGTTCTTC. This encodes CASSPDDNEQFF.

The chain combines TRBV19 with TRBJ1-5; D gene ambiguous. Trimming took off 0 bases at V and 6 bases at J, with 0 bases between the two ends. CDR1 and CDR2 from the germline V gene are LNHDA and SQIVND (reference sequence). The CDR3 is made up of 11 amino acids. The CDR3 is CASSIDQPQHF. CDR3 nucleotide sequence: TGTGCCAGTAGTATAGATCAGCCCCAGCATTTT.

The genes are TRBV18 and TRBJ2-7; 11 nucleotides agree with TRBD1. Trimming removed 3 bases from V and 9 bases from J; junction bases left unmatched: 1. The CDR3 sequence is 12 residues long. CDR1 and CDR2 from the germline V gene are KGHSH and LQKENI. CDR3 coding DNA: TGTGCCAGCTCACCCGGGACAGGGGGGCAGTACTTC. This sequence encodes CASSPGTGGQYF.

The V gene is TRBV2, the J gene TRBJ2-3; a possible D gene is TRBD2 (6 bases). CDR1 and CDR2 from the germline V gene are SNHLY and FYNNEI. Trimming pared 10 bases from V and 0 bases from J, leaving 20 bases between. CDR3 length: 16 amino acids. Here the CDR3 reads CATLLSGASSTDTQYF. The CDR3 DNA is TGTGCCACGCTTCTTAGCGGCGCTTCTAGCACAGATACGCAGTATTTT.

CDR3 residues: CASSQGARSEKLFF. The CDR3 DNA reads TGTGCCAGCAGCCAAGGTGCCAGGAGTGAAAAACTGTTTTTT. The chain uses TRBV14 and TRBJ1-4; D is undetermined. Trimming removed 1 base at V and 7 bases at J, with 10 bases between. Germline values: CDR1 SGHDN, CDR2 FVKESK. The CDR3 contains 14 residues. Complete variable domain (other parts from reference TRBV14 and TRBJ1-4): EAGVTQFPSHSVIEKGQTVTLRCDPISGHDNLYWYRRVMGKEIKFLLHFVKESKQDESGMPNNRFLAERTGGTYSTLKVQPAELEDSGVYFCASSQGARSEKLFFGSGTQLSVL.

J is TRBJ2-1 and V is TRBV2; tentatively, D is TRBD1 (7 bases). Germline CDR1 reads SNHLY; CDR2 reads FYNNEI. The CDR3 is 14 amino acids. Trimming pared 10 bases from V and 2 bases from J, leaving 15 bases between. The CDR3 loop is CATHRGGTYNEQFF. The CDR3, as DNA: TGTGCCACTCACAGGGGAGGAACCTACAATGAGCAGTTCTTC.

The gene calls are TRBV28 and TRBJ1-1, with D possibly TRBD1 on 5 matching bases. CDR3 length: 14 residues. The V and J ends lost 3 bases and 4 bases respectively, with 12 bases between them. Germline V gene lookup returns CDR1 MDHEN and CDR2 SYDVKM. CDR3 region: CASSLGGDITEAFF. The DNA for the CDR3 is TGTGCCAGCAGTTTGGGAGGGGATATCACTGAAGCTTTCTTT.

The genes are TRBV6-6 and TRBJ2-3; 9 nucleotides line up with TRBD2. The CDR3 is 16 amino acids. Germline lookup yields CDR1 MNHNY and CDR2 SVGAGI (reference sequence). Trimming cost V 6 bases and J 1 base; bases outside gene matches: 8. CDR3 sequence: CASSPFSGGRTDTQYF. The CDR3 coding sequence is TGTGCCAGCAGCCCCTTTAGCGGGGGCCGCACAGATACGCAGTATTTT.

The rearrangement links TRBV5-1 to TRBJ2-1; a weak D match, TRBD2 (7 bases). V dropped 0 bases and J dropped 15 bases, with 13 bases sitting between them. CDR3 length: 12 residues. CDR1 SGHRS and CDR2 YFSETQ come from the germline V gene. The chain's CDR3 is CASSLEGGLRFF. Here the CDR3 DNA reads TGCGCCAGCAGCTTGGAGGGGGGGCTGAGGTTCTTC.